This T cell receptor (beta chain) came from a study of cytomegalovirus exposure and HLA in healthy donors. Study summary: The 90 to 150 validation repertoires used the same platform as the roughly 670 first-cohort repertoires, a later analysis reported. General study points: The finding came from a later analysis; first-cohort TCR clusters tended to co-occur in the approximately 120 validation repertoires. Most observed TCR sequences were rare, whereas some public TCRs were detected in many donors.

The study drew the donors from its roughly 110-subject validation cohort, separate from the approximately 700-subject first cohort. Turning to this clone: Its antigen is not known.

V gave up 5 bases and J gave up 1 base, with 11 bases separating them. CDR1 is MDHEN and CDR2 is SYDVKM in the germline V gene. The CDR3 is 14 residues long. The repertoire was sequenced with immunoSEQ multiplex PCR; TCRdb's copy has only in-frame clones and lacks some. Found here are around 98,000 clones, more than 75% of them singletons; the top ten hold 6.3%. The sample consisted of PBMCs. The origin of this receptor is a man between 18 and 29 years old in good health and CMV-seropositive. V usage is TRBV28 and J usage is TRBJ1-1; D is ambiguous. The CDR3 DNA follows: TGTGCCAGCAGTCCACTCTTTTCGAACACTGAAGCTTTCTTT. This encodes CASSPLFSNTEAFF.